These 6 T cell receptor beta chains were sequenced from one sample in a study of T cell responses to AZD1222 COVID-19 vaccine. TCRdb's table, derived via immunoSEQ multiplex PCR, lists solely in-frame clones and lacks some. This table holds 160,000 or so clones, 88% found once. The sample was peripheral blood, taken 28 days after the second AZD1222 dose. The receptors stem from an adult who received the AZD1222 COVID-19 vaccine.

The CDR3 DNA is TGTGCCAGCTCACCACGGTCGTTAGTAATCACAGATACGCAGTATTTT. Its protein is CASSPRSLVITDTQYF. The chain employs TRBV18 and TRBJ2-3; unclear D gene. Between the trimmed V and J ends, which lost 1 base and 2 bases, there was a span of 13 bases. Germline V gene data show CDR1 as KGHSH and CDR2 as LQKENI. The CDR3 length is 16 residues. Variable domain in full (rest from reference TRBV18 and TRBJ2-3): NAGVMQNPRHLVRRRGQEARLRCSPMKGHSHVYWYRQLPEEGLKFMVYLQKENIIDESGMPKERFSAEFPKEGPSILRIQQVVRGDSAAYFCASSPRSLVITDTQYFGPGTRLTVL.

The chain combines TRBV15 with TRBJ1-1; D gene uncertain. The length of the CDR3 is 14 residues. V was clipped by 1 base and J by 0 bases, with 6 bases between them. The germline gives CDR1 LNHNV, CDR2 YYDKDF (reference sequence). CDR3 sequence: CATSRGGLNTEAFF. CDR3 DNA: TGTGCCACCAGCAGAGGCGGTTTGAACACTGAAGCTTTCTTT.

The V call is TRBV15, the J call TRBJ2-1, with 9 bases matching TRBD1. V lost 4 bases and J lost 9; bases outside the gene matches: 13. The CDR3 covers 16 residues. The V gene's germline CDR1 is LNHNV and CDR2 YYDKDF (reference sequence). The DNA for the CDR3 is TGTGCCACCAGCACTGGGGACAGGGAAGGCAAGGGTGAGCAGTTCTTC. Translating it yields CATSTGDREGKGEQFF.

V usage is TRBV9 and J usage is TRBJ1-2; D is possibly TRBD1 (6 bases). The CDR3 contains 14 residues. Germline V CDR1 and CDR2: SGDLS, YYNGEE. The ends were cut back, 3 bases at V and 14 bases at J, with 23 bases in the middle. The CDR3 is CASSDGGGHRTRTF. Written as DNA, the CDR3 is TGTGCCAGCAGCGACGGAGGGGGTCACAGGACGAGGACCTTC.

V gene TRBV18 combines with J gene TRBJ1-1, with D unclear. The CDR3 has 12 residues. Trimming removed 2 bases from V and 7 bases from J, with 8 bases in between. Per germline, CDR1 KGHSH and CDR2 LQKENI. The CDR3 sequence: CASSPYEDEAFF. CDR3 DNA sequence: TGTGCCAGCTCACCATACGAGGATGAAGCTTTCTTT. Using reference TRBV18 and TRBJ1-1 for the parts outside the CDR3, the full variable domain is NAGVMQNPRHLVRRRGQEARLRCSPMKGHSHVYWYRQLPEEGLKFMVYLQKENIIDESGMPKERFSAEFPKEGPSILRIQQVVRGDSAAYFCASSPYEDEAFFGQGTRLTVV.

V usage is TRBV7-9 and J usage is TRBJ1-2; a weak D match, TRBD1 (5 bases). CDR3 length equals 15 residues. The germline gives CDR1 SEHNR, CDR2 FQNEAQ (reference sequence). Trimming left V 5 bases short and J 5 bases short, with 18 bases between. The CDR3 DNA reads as TGTGCCAGCAGCATAGGGTCCTCTCGACAGTATGGCTACACCTTC. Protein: CASSIGSSRQYGYTF.